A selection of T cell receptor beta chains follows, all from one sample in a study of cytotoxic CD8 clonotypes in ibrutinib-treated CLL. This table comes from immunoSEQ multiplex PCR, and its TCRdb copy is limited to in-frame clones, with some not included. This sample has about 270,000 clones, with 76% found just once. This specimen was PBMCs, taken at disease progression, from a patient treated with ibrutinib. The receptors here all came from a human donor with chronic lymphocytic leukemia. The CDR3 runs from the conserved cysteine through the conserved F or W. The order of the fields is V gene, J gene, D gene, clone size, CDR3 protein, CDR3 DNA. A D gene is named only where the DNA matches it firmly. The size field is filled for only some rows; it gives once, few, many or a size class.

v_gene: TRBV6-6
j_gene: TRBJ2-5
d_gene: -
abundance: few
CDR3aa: CASSYSGIWGETQYF
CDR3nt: TGTGCCAGCAGTTACTCTGGTATTTGGGGAGAGACCCAGTACTTC

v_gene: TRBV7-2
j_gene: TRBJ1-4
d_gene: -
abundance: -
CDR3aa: CASSWDSTNEKLFF
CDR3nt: TGTGCCAGCAGCTGGGACTCAACTAATGAAAAACTGTTTTTT

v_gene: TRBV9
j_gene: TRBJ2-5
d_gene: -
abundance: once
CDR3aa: CASSVFGSTETQYF
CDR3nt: TGTGCCAGCAGCGTATTTGGGAGTACGGAGACCCAGTACTTC

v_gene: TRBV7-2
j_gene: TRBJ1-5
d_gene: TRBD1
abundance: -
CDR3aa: CASSLDRGYNQPQHF
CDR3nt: TGTGCCAGCAGCTTAGACAGGGGTTACAATCAGCCCCAGCATTTT

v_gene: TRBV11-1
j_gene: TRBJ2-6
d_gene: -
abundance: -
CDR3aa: CASSLAPLMTGANVLTF
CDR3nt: TGTGCCAGCAGCTTAGCCCCGCTAATGACTGGGGCCAACGTCCTGACTTTC

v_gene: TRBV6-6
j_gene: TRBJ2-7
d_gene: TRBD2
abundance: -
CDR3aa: CASRGLAGGNEQYF
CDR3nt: TGTGCCAGCAGGGGACTAGCGGGGGGGAACGAGCAGTACTTC

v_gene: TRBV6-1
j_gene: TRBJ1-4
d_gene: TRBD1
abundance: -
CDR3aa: CASSGRDRATNEKLFF
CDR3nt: TGTGCCAGCAGTGGACGGGACAGGGCAACTAATGAAAAACTGTTTTTT

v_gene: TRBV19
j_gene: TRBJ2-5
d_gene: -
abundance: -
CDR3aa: CASSLLGREETQYF
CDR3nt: TGTGCCAGTAGTTTACTAGGACGTGAGGAGACCCAGTACTTC

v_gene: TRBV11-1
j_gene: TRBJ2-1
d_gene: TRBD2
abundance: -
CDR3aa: CASSSLTGLADYNEQFF
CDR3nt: TGTGCCAGCAGCTCCTTGACAGGACTAGCGGACTACAATGAGCAGTTCTTC

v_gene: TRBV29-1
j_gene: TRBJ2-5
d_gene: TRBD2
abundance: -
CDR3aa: CSGAGTSRSYQETQYF
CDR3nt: TGCAGCGGCGCCGGGACTAGCCGCTCATACCAAGAGACCCAGTACTTC

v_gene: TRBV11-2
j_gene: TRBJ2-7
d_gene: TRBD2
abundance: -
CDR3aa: CASSLRIAGTSYEQYF
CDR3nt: TGTGCCAGCAGCTTACGAATAGCGGGGACCTCCTACGAGCAGTACTTC

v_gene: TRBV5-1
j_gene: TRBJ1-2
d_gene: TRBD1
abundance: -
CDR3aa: CASSSGDRAESYTF
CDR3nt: TGCGCCAGCAGCTCAGGGGACAGGGCCGAGAGCTACACCTTC

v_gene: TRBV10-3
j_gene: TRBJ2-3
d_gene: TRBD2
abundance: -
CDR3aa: CATRTSGALADTQYF
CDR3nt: TGTGCCACTAGGACTAGCGGGGCCTTGGCAGATACGCAGTATTTT

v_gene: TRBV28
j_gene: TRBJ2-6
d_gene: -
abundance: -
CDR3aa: CASSFGGAGANVLTF
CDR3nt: TGTGCCAGCAGTTTCGGAGGGGCCGGGGCCAACGTCCTGACTTTC

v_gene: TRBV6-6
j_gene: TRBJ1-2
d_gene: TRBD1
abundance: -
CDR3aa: CASSYGQVTLKGYTF
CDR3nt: TGTGCCAGCAGTTACGGACAGGTGACCCTTAAAGGCTACACCTTC

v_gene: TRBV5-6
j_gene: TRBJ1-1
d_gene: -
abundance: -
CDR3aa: CASRIWGTEAFF
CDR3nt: TGTGCCAGCAGGATTTGGGGCACTGAAGCTTTCTTT

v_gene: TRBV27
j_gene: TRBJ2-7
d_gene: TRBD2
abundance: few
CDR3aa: CASRLLAGSEQYF
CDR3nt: TGTGCCAGCAGGCTTCTAGCGGGATCCGAGCAGTACTTC

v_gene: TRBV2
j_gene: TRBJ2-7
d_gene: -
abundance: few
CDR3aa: CASSDYGYEQYF
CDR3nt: TGTGCCAGCAGCGACTACGGGTACGAGCAGTACTTC

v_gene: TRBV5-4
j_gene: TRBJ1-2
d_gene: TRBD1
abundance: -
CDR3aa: CASSPDADRGFHGYTF
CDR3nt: TGTGCCAGCAGTCCCGACGCGGACAGGGGGTTCCATGGCTACACCTTC

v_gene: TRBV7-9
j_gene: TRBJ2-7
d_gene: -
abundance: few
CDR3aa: CASSSPGIYEQYF
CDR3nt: TGTGCCAGCTCTTCTCCGGGGATCTACGAGCAGTACTTC

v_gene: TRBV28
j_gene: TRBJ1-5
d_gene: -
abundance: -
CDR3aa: CASRTRLSQPQHF
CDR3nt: TGTGCCAGCAGAACAAGACTTTCGCAGCCCCAGCATTTT

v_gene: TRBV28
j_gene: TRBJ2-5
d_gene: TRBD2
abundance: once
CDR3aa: CASSLSAGAETQYF
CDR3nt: TGTGCCAGCAGTTTGAGTGCGGGAGCGGAGACCCAGTACTTC

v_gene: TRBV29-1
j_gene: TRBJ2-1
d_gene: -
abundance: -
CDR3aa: CSVGETSSYNEQFF
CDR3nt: TGCAGCGTTGGCGAGACTAGCTCCTACAATGAGCAGTTCTTC

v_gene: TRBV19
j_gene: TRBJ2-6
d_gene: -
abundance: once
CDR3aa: CASSIEGAGANVLTF
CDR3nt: TGTGCCAGTAGTATCGAGGGGGCTGGGGCCAACGTCCTGACTTTC

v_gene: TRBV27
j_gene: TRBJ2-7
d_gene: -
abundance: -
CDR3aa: CASSWGRQYEQYF
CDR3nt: TGTGCCAGCAGTTGGGGGCGACAGTACGAGCAGTACTTC

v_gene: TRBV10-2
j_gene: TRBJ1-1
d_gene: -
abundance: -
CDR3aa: CASSQLGGLGTEAFF
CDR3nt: TGCGCCAGCAGCCAATTAGGGGGGCTGGGGACTGAAGCTTTCTTT

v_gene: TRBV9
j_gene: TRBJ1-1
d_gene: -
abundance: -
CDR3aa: CASSAWDTLNTEAFF
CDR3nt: TGTGCCAGCAGCGCCTGGGACACCTTGAACACTGAAGCTTTCTTT

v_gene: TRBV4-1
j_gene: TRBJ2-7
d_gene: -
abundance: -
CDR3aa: CASSHQYGTYEQYF
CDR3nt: TGCGCCAGCAGCCACCAATATGGGACCTACGAGCAGTACTTC

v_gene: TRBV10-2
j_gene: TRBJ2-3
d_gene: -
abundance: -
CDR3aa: CASRQQTRAGTDTQYF
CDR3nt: TGCGCCAGCAGGCAGCAGACTCGAGCCGGCACAGATACGCAGTATTTT

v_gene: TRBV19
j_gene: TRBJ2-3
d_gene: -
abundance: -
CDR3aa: CASSPKTDTQYF
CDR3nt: TGTGCCAGTAGTCCGAAAACAGATACGCAGTATTTT

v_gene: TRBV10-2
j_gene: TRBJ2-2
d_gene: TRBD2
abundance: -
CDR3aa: CASSEAGRGGELFF
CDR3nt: TGCGCCAGCAGTGAAGCGGGGCGAGGCGGGGAGCTGTTTTTT

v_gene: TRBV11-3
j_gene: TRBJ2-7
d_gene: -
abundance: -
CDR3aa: CASSRGQGGEQYF
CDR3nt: TGTGCCAGCAGCCGAGGCCAGGGAGGCGAGCAGTACTTC

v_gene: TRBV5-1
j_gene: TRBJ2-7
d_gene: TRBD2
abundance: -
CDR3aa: CASSLGLAGGVYEQYF
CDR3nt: TGCGCCAGCAGCTTGGGTCTAGCGGGAGGAGTCTACGAGCAGTACTTC

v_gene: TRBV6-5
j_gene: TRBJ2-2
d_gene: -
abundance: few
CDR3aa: CASSTTGNTGELFF
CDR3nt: TGTGCCAGCAGTACCACAGGGAACACCGGGGAGCTGTTTTTT

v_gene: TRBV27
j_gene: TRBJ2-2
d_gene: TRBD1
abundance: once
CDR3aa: CASSRTGGLTGELFF
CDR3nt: TGTGCCAGCAGTCGGACAGGGGGCCTCACCGGGGAGCTGTTTTTT

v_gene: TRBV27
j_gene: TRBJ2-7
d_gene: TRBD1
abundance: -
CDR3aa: CASSLSATGAYEQYF
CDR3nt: TGTGCCAGCAGTTTATCTGCCACAGGGGCCTACGAGCAGTACTTC

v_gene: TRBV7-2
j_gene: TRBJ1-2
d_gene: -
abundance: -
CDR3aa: CASSPAFDRVYGYTF
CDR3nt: TGTGCCAGCAGCCCTGCGTTTGACAGAGTTTATGGCTACACCTTC

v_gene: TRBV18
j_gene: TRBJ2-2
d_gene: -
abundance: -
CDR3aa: CASSPDTILATGELFF
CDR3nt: TGTGCCAGCTCACCCGACACGATACTAGCCACCGGGGAGCTGTTTTTT

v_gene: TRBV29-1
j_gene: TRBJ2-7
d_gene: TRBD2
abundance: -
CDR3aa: CSAGGLAYEQYF
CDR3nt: TGCAGCGCCGGAGGACTAGCCTACGAGCAGTACTTC

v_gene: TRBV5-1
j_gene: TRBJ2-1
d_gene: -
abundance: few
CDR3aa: CASSRITGQQFF
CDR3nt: TGCGCCAGCAGCCGCATCACAGGGCAGCAGTTCTTC

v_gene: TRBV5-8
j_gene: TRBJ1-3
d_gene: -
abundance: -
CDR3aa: CASSLGPDTGNTIYF
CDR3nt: TGTGCCAGCAGCTTGGGTCCTGACACTGGAAACACCATATATTTT

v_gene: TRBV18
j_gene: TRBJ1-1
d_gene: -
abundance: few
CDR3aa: CASSPSQWDTEAFF
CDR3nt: TGTGCCAGCTCACCAAGTCAATGGGACACTGAAGCTTTCTTT

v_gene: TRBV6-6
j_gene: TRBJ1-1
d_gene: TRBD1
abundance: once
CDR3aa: CASIFRDRGLTEAFF
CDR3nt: TGTGCCAGCATCTTCCGGGACAGGGGGCTGACTGAAGCTTTCTTT

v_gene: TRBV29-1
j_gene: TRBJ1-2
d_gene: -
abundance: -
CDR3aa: CSVAGDTFGVNYGYTF
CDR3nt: TGCAGCGTTGCGGGGGACACCTTCGGGGTTAACTATGGCTACACCTTC

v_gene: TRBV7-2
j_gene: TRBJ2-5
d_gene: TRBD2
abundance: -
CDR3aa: CASSPSLGGETQYF
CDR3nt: TGTGCCAGCAGCCCCTCCCTCGGGGGGGAGACCCAGTACTTC

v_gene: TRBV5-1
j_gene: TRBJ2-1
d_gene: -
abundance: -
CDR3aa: CASSLGGGGQQFF
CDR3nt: TGCGCCAGCAGCTTAGGGGGTGGCGGGCAGCAGTTCTTC

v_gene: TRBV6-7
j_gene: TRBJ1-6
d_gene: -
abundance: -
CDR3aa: CASSYVEGQNSPLHF
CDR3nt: TGTGCCAGCAGTTACGTTGAGGGGCAGAACTCACCCCTCCACTTT

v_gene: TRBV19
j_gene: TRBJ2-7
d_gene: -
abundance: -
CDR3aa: CATPGAYEQYF
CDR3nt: TGTGCCACCCCAGGGGCCTACGAGCAGTACTTC

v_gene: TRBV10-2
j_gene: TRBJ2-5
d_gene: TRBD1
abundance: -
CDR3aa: CASSESTGWETQYF
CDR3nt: TGCGCCAGCAGTGAGTCGACAGGGTGGGAGACCCAGTACTTC

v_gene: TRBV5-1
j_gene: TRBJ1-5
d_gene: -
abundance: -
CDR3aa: CASSFQGQGPQHF
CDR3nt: TGCGCCAGCAGCTTTCAGGGGCAGGGGCCCCAGCATTTT

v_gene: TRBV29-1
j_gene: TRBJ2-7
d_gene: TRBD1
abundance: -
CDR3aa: CSVVSYRGHEQYF
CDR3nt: TGCAGCGTTGTATCATACAGGGGGCACGAGCAGTACTTC

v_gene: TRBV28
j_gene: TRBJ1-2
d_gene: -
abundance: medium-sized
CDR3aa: CASRGVSQGVGGYTF
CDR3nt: TGTGCCAGCAGAGGCGTCTCACAGGGTGTTGGCGGCTACACCTTC

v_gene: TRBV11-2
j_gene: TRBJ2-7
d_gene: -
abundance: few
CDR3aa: CASSLGTTGEQYF
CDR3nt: TGTGCCAGCAGCTTAGGTACAACGGGCGAGCAGTACTTC

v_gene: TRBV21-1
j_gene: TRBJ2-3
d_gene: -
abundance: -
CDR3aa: CASSSGLRWGDTQYF
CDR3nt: TGTGCCAGCAGCTCGGGACTCCGGTGGGGAGATACGCAGTATTTT

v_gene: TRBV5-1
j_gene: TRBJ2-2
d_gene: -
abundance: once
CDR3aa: CASSLGTANTGELFF
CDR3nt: TGCGCCAGCAGCTTGGGGACAGCGAACACCGGGGAGCTGTTTTTT

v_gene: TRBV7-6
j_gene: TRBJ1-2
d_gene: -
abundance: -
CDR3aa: CASSPEPGRPLGYTF
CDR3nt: TGTGCCAGCAGCCCCGAACCGGGACGGCCTCTTGGCTACACCTTC

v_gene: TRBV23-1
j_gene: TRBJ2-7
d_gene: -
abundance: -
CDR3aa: CASRGGFLSYEQYF
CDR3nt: TGCGCCAGCAGGGGGGGTTTTCTCTCCTACGAGCAGTACTTC